Presented here are 9 T cell receptor beta chains from one specimen sequenced in a study of blood T cell repertoires in COVID-19 (dated by TCRdb to the early 2020s). Library generation was performed with the immunoSEQ multiplex PCR assay. Sourced from immuneACCESS, this table was stored by TCRdb with only in-frame sequences that have V and J called. A share of the clones is absent; for the studies checked, an unresolved V gene accounts for under half, and the remainder has no known explanation. Across this sample there are more than 250,000 clones, with approximately 86% seen only once. The ten largest clones capture under 3% of the sample. Sequenced material: PBMCs or T cells enriched from blood (not recorded which). The receptors were gathered from a young woman who had recovered from COVID-19.

This rearrangement joins TRBV7-2 to TRBJ2-7, with 8 bases fitting TRBD2. There are 15 residues in the CDR3. Germline V lookup: CDR1 SGHTA, CDR2 FQGNSA. J was trimmed by 0 bases and V by 2 bases; bases with no gene match: 3. The CDR3 DNA reads TGTGCCAGCAGCTTAATAGGGACTAGCTCCTACGAGCAGTACTTC. Its protein product is CASSLIGTSSYEQYF.

The chain has TRBV28 and TRBJ1-1; no clear D gene. Germline lookup yields CDR1 MDHEN and CDR2 SYDVKM. This CDR3 has 13 amino acids. V was trimmed by 1 base and J by 3 bases, leaving 6 bases between them. CDR3 sequence (DNA): TGTGCCAGCAGTTTATCGGTGTACACTGAAGCTTTCTTT. The encoded protein is CASSLSVYTEAFF. Together with reference TRBV28 and TRBJ1-1, the CDR3 gives the full variable domain: DVKVTQSSRYLVKRTGEKVFLECVQDMDHENMFWYRQDPGLGLRLIYFSYDVKMKEKGDIPEGYSVSREKKERFSLILESASTNQTSMYLCASSLSVYTEAFFGQGTRLTVV.

V is TRBV11-2 and J is TRBJ2-5; perhaps TRBD2 as D (6 bases). The germline V and J ends were trimmed by 5 bases and 2 bases, with 12 bases remaining between them. Germline CDR1 and CDR2: SGHAT and FQNNGV. The CDR3 loop spans 14 amino acids. In nucleotides, the CDR3 is TGTGCCAGCAGCCGCGGGGCCTTACAAGAGACCCAGTACTTC. Its translation is CASSRGALQETQYF. Looking up the rest from reference TRBV11-2 and TRBJ2-5 gives the full variable domain: EAGVAQSPRYKIIEKRQSVAFWCNPISGHATLYWYQQILGQGPKLLIQFQNNGVVDDSQLPKDRFSAERLKGVDSTLKIQPAKLEDSAVYLCASSRGALQETQYFGPGTRLLVL.

This sequence joins TRBV9 and TRBJ2-5; D remains ambiguous. The CDR3 runs to 14 residues. Germline-derived CDR1 and CDR2 are SGDLS and YYNGEE. Trimming cost V 1 base and J 0 bases, with 7 bases left between them. The CDR3 coding sequence is TGTGCCAGCAGCGTATACTCCAACCAAGAGACCCAGTACTTC. The encoded protein is CASSVYSNQETQYF.

The chain combines TRBV30 with TRBJ1-1; no reliable D call. Per germline, CDR1 GTSNPN and CDR2 SVGIG (reference sequence). V lost 0 bases to trimming and J lost 1 base, with 9 bases between them. The CDR3 loop spans 14 amino acids. CDR3 nucleotide sequence: TGTGCCTGGAGTGTTGTCCCGTCGAACACTGAAGCTTTCTTT. Amino acid sequence: CAWSVVPSNTEAFF.

The chain uses TRBV7-9 and TRBJ1-2; D not certain. Trimming shortened V by 1 base and J by 6 bases, and 9 bases separated the two germline ends. Germline V gene lookup returns CDR1 SEHNR and CDR2 FQNEAQ (reference sequence). The CDR3 spans 13 residues. CDR3: CASSLGAKDGYTF. CDR3 DNA sequence: TGTGCCAGCAGCTTAGGGGCCAAGGATGGCTACACCTTC.

The CDR3 loop is CASSFSGAGTQYF. The CDR3 DNA sequence: TGTGCCAGCAGTTTTAGTGGAGCGGGTACGCAGTATTTT. V is TRBV27 and J is TRBJ2-3; the D gene is possibly TRBD2 (6 bases). Looked up from germline, CDR1 is MNHEY and CDR2 is SMNVEV (reference sequence). CDR3 length equals 13 residues. The germline V and J ends were trimmed by 3 bases and 8 bases, with 12 bases remaining between them.

This clone was observed a few times. V usage is TRBV4-3 and J usage is TRBJ1-5; 7 nucleotides match TRBD1. This CDR3 has 15 amino acids. Germline loops: CDR1 LGHNA, CDR2 YSLEER. The V and J ends lost 6 bases and 7 bases, in that order; junction bases with no gene match: 12. For the CDR3, the DNA is TGCGCCAGCAGAGATATTACAGGGGCCGGGCAGCCCCAGCATTTT. Its translation is CASRDITGAGQPQHF.

The chain uses TRBV18 and TRBJ1-4; D is perhaps TRBD1 (6 bases). This CDR3 has 15 amino acids. V lost 3 bases and J lost 0, with 8 bases in between. Germline CDR1 KGHSH, CDR2 LQKENI. Written as DNA, the CDR3 is TGTGCCAGCTCACCCGGGACACCAACTAATGAAAAACTGTTTTTT. As protein: CASSPGTPTNEKLFF.